A single sample is the source of the 16 T cell receptor beta chains below, sequenced in a study of OX40 agonist ivuxolimab in advanced cancers. To prepare the library, the immunoSEQ multiplex PCR assay was applied. The table was pulled from immuneACCESS by TCRdb, which kept in-frame rearrangements only. Such tables lose some clones; where checked, under half of the loss comes from unresolved V genes, and the rest has no known cause. For this sample the table gives 100,000 or so clones, of which around 90% were detected only once. The biggest ten clones account for 3% to 4% of the sample. The material was CD4+ or CD8+ T cells sorted from blood, obtained in a trial of the OX40 agonist ivuxolimab. The receptors derive from an adult with an advanced solid tumor such as melanoma, head and neck, liver or kidney cancer.

The chain joins TRBV10-3 to TRBJ1-2; D might be TRBD1 (5 bases). Germline V gene data show CDR1 as ENHRY and CDR2 as SYGVKD. Trimming pared 7 bases from V and 0 bases from J, leaving 12 bases between. This CDR3 is 14 amino acids long. CDR3 loop: CAINGAQSNYGYTF. The CDR3 DNA follows: TGTGCCATCAATGGGGCACAGTCTAACTATGGCTACACCTTC.

The chain is built from TRBV21-1 and TRBJ1-5; the table's TRBD1 call for D was not verified on the DNA. TRBV21-1 is a pseudogene locus. CDR3 size: 18 residues. CDR3: CASSTSPTGVYSNQPQHF. The DNA of the CDR3 is TGTGCCAGCAGCACCTCCCCGACAGGGGTCTATAGCAATCAGCCCCAGCATTTT.

The chain has TRBV9 and TRBJ2-7, with D unclear. V shed 3 bases and J shed 4 bases, with 8 bases lying between them. The V gene's germline CDR1 is SGDLS and CDR2 YYNGEE. The CDR3 contains 12 residues. As DNA, the CDR3 is TGTGCCAGCAGCGGTCCATCTTACGAGCAGTACTTC. Translation: CASSGPSYEQYF.

The V gene is TRBV6-5, the J gene TRBJ2-2; D is unclear. The CDR3 sequence is 13 residues long. Germline V lookup: CDR1 MNHEY, CDR2 SVGAGI. With 5 bases removed from V and 3 bases from J, the gap between germline ends came to 7 bases. The CDR3 nucleotides read TGTGCCAGCAGTACAGACTACACCGGGGAGCTGTTTTTT. Protein product: CASSTDYTGELFF.

The chain uses TRBV5-4 and TRBJ1-2; no reliable D call. The V and J ends lost 6 bases and 4 bases respectively, with 16 bases between them. This CDR3 has 14 amino acids. The V gene's germline CDR1 is SGHNT and CDR2 YYREEE (reference sequence). CDR3 in DNA: TGTGCCAGCAAGGCCCTGGAGACGCCCTATGGCTACACCTTC. It is translated as CASKALETPYGYTF.

The chain has TRBV30 and TRBJ2-1, with unresolved D. The V gene lost 6 bases and the J gene lost 9 bases, with 12 bases spanning the gap. CDR1 is GTSNPN, CDR2 SVGIG, per germline (reference sequence). This CDR3 comprises 11 residues. DNA of the CDR3: TGTGCCTGCGCATCAGCTGTTGAGCAGTTCTTC. This codes for CACASAVEQFF.

The chain couples TRBV2 to TRBJ1-1; 7 nucleotides agree with TRBD1. The germline gives CDR1 SNHLY, CDR2 FYNNEI. Unmatched junction bases numbered 12, after V lost 6 bases and J lost 5 bases. The CDR3 has 15 residues. Written as DNA, the CDR3 is TGTGCCAGCAGACCCGACAGGGCGGGAGGGACTGAAGCTTTCTTT. Protein sequence: CASRPDRAGGTEAFF.

The chain is built from TRBV22-1 and TRBJ1-1; TRBD1 was called by the table and not checked on the DNA. TRBV22-1 represents a pseudogene. This CDR3 region has 14 residues. CDR3 sequence (DNA): TGTCCTGGGAGCTCCCCAAAAGGGGACACTGAAGCTTTCTTT. Its translation is CPGSSPKGDTEAFF.

This chain links TRBV5-4 with TRBJ1-1, with D uncertain. Germline V lookup: CDR1 SGHNT, CDR2 YYREEE (reference sequence). V lost 2 bases to trimming and J lost 5 bases, with 7 bases between them. This CDR3 is 12 amino acids long. In DNA, the CDR3 is TGTGCCAGCAGCTTAGGTATGACTGAAGCTTTCTTT. Translated, it gives CASSLGMTEAFF.

The chain joins TRBV5-6 to TRBJ1-2; TRBD1 is a possible D gene (5 bases). The V gene lost 0 bases and the J gene lost 1 base, with 16 bases spanning the gap. This CDR3 contains 17 residues. The germline V gene has CDR1 SGHDT and CDR2 YYEEEE. DNA of the CDR3: TGTGCCAGCAGCTTGGCCGTTTTCCAGGGCGTTAACTATGGCTACACCTTC. Protein sequence: CASSLAVFQGVNYGYTF.

CDR3 protein: CASSVYGRSTDTQYF. The DNA for the CDR3 is TGTGCCAGCAGCGTATACGGTCGAAGCACAGATACGCAGTATTTT. The rearrangement links TRBV9 to TRBJ2-3; D is ambiguous. The CDR3 sequence is 15 residues long. Trimming pared 1 base from V and 0 bases from J, leaving 9 bases between. Germline-derived CDR1 and CDR2 are SGDLS and YYNGEE.

The chain links TRBV5-6 to TRBJ2-7; 9 nucleotides match TRBD2. The V and J ends lost 4 bases and 2 bases, in that order; junction bases with no gene match: 7. This CDR3 has 15 residues. Looked up from germline, CDR1 is SGHDT and CDR2 is YYEEEE. The CDR3 loop reads CASSHPTSGPYEQYF. The CDR3 region has the DNA TGTGCCAGCAGCCATCCGACTAGCGGCCCCTACGAGCAGTACTTC. Filled out from reference TRBV5-6 and TRBJ2-7, the complete variable domain reads DAGVTQSPTHLIKTRGQQVTLRCSPKSGHDTVSWYQQALGQGPQFIFQYYEEEERQRGNFPDRFSGHQFPNYSSELNVNALLLGDSALYLCASSHPTSGPYEQYFGPGTRLTVT.

V and J are TRBV6-1 and TRBJ2-7; no clear D gene. The CDR3 loop spans 15 amino acids. Trimming cost V 1 base and J 3 bases, with 13 bases left between them. Germline V CDR1 and CDR2: MNHNS, SASEGT. The CDR3 loop reads CASSEGAWEYYEQYF. The DNA of the CDR3 is TGTGCCAGCAGTGAAGGCGCTTGGGAATACTACGAGCAGTACTTC.

The J gene is TRBJ1-1, the V gene TRBV11-2; D is perhaps TRBD1 (5 bases). The length of the CDR3 is 14 residues. Trimming removed 3 bases at V and 3 bases at J, with 11 bases between. CDR1 SGHAT and CDR2 FQNNGV come from the germline V gene. CDR3 amino acids: CASSLTRDYTEAFF. For the CDR3, the DNA is TGTGCCAGCAGCTTGACCAGGGATTACACTGAAGCTTTCTTT. Full variable domain (rest looked up from reference TRBV11-2 and TRBJ1-1): EAGVAQSPRYKIIEKRQSVAFWCNPISGHATLYWYQQILGQGPKLLIQFQNNGVVDDSQLPKDRFSAERLKGVDSTLKIQPAKLEDSAVYLCASSLTRDYTEAFFGQGTRLTVV.

This clone is a singleton in its sample. The chain joins TRBV11-3 to TRBJ1-1, with D unresolved. V was clipped by 1 base and J by 3 bases, with 9 bases between them. This CDR3 is 14 amino acids long. Germline CDR1 is SGHNT and CDR2 is YENEEA. The CDR3 nucleotides are TGTGCCAGCAGCTTAGCCGGGCGAGACACTGAAGCTTTCTTT. Its translation: CASSLAGRDTEAFF.

The gene calls are TRBV2 and TRBJ1-1, with unresolved D. Trimming stripped 6 bases from V and 1 base from J, with 9 bases between. The CDR3 contains 13 residues. Germline V gene sequence: CDR1 SNHLY, CDR2 FYNNEI. The CDR3 loop reads CASRTATNTEAFF. The CDR3 DNA reads as TGTGCCAGCAGAACAGCTACGAACACTGAAGCTTTCTTT.